This entry lists 13 T cell receptor beta chains sequenced from one sample in a study of beta chain features in type 1 diabetes. Study results and limitations: Moderately but significantly shorter TCRB CDR3s were found in Type 1 diabetes patients in all four CD4+ subsets.

Expressed TCRB transcripts got sequenced, as all isolated RNA was reverse transcribed. TCRdb's copy holds only in-frame clones and misses some; the assay was immunoSEQ multiplex PCR. The sample includes about 28,000 clones, 50% to 65% of them seen just once. These receptors have no known antigen. The material sequenced was Tregs from blood. These receptors were collected from a young woman with type 1 diabetes.

There are a few counts of this clone. The chain combines TRBV5-6 with TRBJ1-5; 10 nucleotides align to TRBD1. There are 15 residues in the CDR3. The junction had 5 bases not matched to a gene; V was cut back by 4 bases and J by 4 bases. Germline V CDR1 and CDR2: SGHDT, YYEEEE. CDR3 region: CASSTRQGANQPQHF. For the CDR3, the DNA is TGTGCCAGCAGCACCCGACAGGGGGCGAATCAGCCCCAGCATTTT. Based on the CDR3 plus reference TRBV5-6 and TRBJ1-5, the full variable domain is DAGVTQSPTHLIKTRGQQVTLRCSPKSGHDTVSWYQQALGQGPQFIFQYYEEEERQRGNFPDRFSGHQFPNYSSELNVNALLLGDSALYLCASSTRQGANQPQHFGDGTRLSIL.

The gene calls are TRBV4-1 and TRBJ1-4; D is unclear. Looked up from germline, CDR1 is MGHRA and CDR2 is YSYEKL. This CDR3 is 16 amino acids long. V was shortened by 1 base and J by 4 bases, with 13 bases between the two germline ends. CDR3 DNA sequence: TGCGCCAGCAGCCAAGGGAATCGACATCTTAATGAAAAACTGTTTTTT. Translated: CASSQGNRHLNEKLFF.

This chain uses TRBV30 with TRBJ2-3, with D hard to call. From germline, CDR1 is GTSNPN and CDR2 SVGIG (reference sequence). This CDR3 contains 13 residues. Trimming removed 0 bases from V and 1 base from J, with 5 bases in between. This CDR3 reads CAWSVQGTDTQYF. In nucleotides, the CDR3 is TGTGCCTGGAGTGTACAAGGCACAGATACGCAGTATTTT.

The chain has TRBV10-2 and TRBJ2-1; TRBD1 matches 9 bases. The germline gives CDR1 WSHSY, CDR2 SAAADI. This CDR3 spans 16 amino acids. J gave up 7 bases and V 4 bases, and 11 bases lay outside the gene matches. The CDR3 sequence is CASSGRWGTGSNEQFF. The CDR3 DNA is TGCGCCAGCAGTGGTCGGTGGGGGACAGGGTCAAATGAGCAGTTCTTC.

This clone ranks as medium-sized (0.01 to 0.1%). The rearrangement uses TRBV28 and TRBJ1-5; perhaps TRBD1 as D (6 bases). This CDR3 has 17 amino acids. Germline loops: CDR1 MDHEN, CDR2 SYDVKM. Deletions cut 5 bases from V and 4 bases from J, with 21 bases between. The CDR3 bases are TGTGCCAGCAGTCCACCCTCTGGGGACACCCTGAATCAGCCCCAGCATTTT. Protein: CASSPPSGDTLNQPQHF.

This clone has a handful of counts. This chain uses TRBV30 with TRBJ2-2; 9 bases match TRBD2. Trimming at V came to 3 bases and at J to 7 bases, leaving 6 bases not matched to a gene. CDR3 size: 14 residues. Germline V gene lookup returns CDR1 GTSNPN and CDR2 SVGIG (reference sequence). The CDR3 region is CAWRGRGGGGELFF. The CDR3 nucleotides read TGTGCCTGGAGAGGCCGCGGGGGGGGCGGGGAGCTGTTTTTT.

J is TRBJ1-5 and V is TRBV27; D is perhaps TRBD1 (5 bases). V lost 0 bases, J lost 5 bases, and 11 bases lay in between. This CDR3 contains 15 residues. Germline V gives CDR1 MNHEY, CDR2 SMNVEV (reference sequence). The CDR3 region has the DNA TGTGCCAGCAGTTTATCGTGGGGCAGGGATCAGCCCCAGCATTTT. It codes for CASSLSWGRDQPQHF.

V and J are TRBV19 and TRBJ2-5; TRBD2 matches 12 bases. The CDR3 spans 14 residues. Germline-derived CDR1 and CDR2 are LNHDA and SQIVND (reference sequence). Unmatched junction bases numbered 7, after V lost 9 bases and J lost 5 bases. The CDR3 loop reads CASSRTSGKETQYF. The CDR3 DNA reads TGTGCCAGCAGTCGGACTAGCGGGAAGGAGACCCAGTACTTC.

The chain combines TRBV19 with TRBJ2-1, with a tentative D call TRBD1 (6 bases). The CDR3 extends over 14 amino acids. Germline CDR1 reads LNHDA; CDR2 reads SQIVND (reference sequence). V dropped 10 bases and J dropped 5 bases, with 18 bases sitting between them. This chain's CDR3 is CATRRTERNNEQFF. Here the CDR3 DNA reads TGTGCCACCAGGCGGACAGAGAGAAACAATGAGCAGTTCTTC.

The V gene is TRBV10-3, the J gene TRBJ1-2; no clear D. The V and J ends lost 6 bases and 7 bases respectively, with 9 bases between them. CDR1 and CDR2 (germline): ENHRY, SYGVKD. The CDR3 loop spans 11 amino acids. CDR3 in DNA: TGTGCCATCAGCCACATCTCTGGCTACACCTTC. Translation gives CAISHISGYTF.

CDR3 DNA sequence: TGTGCCAGTAGTTTCCGAGCGCGAGACGCAGATACGCAGTATTTT. Residues: CASSFRARDADTQYF. This chain connects TRBV19 to TRBJ2-3, with D unclear. V was pared by 5 bases and J by 4 bases, with 16 bases between. Germline V CDR1 and CDR2: LNHDA, SQIVND (reference sequence). The CDR3 consists of 15 residues.

V is TRBV9 and J is TRBJ1-1; D is undetermined. This CDR3 comprises 13 residues. V lost 1 base and J 0 bases, leaving 4 bases between the germline ends. From germline, CDR1 is SGDLS and CDR2 YYNGEE. The CDR3 region has the DNA TGTGCCAGCAGCGTATCCATGAACACTGAAGCTTTCTTT. Amino acid sequence: CASSVSMNTEAFF.

The rearrangement joins TRBV7-2 to TRBJ2-5; TRBD1 is a possible D gene (6 bases). Germline V gives CDR1 SGHTA, CDR2 FQGNSA. The V gene lost 2 bases and the J gene lost 5 bases, with 15 bases spanning the gap. This CDR3 has 15 residues. CDR3 loop: CASSLTQGRRETQYF. Written as DNA, the CDR3 is TGTGCCAGCAGCTTAACACAGGGACGTAGGGAGACCCAGTACTTC.